This paragraph covers one T cell receptor beta chain sequence. The target antigen is unknown. This sample is drawn from a study of identical twins. V lost 5 bases, J lost 3 bases, and 13 bases stayed unmatched. The germline V gene encodes CDR1 LNHNV and CDR2 YYDKDF (reference sequence). This CDR3 region has 18 residues. Findings and limits, study-wide: Cross-sectional statistics underpinned the conclusions; the same donors were not followed.

Each CDR3 protein is one row after TCRdb ran MiXCR on the 5' RACE reads. The sample contains 350,000 or so distinct CDR3 sequences, around 9% of which appear only once. This rearrangement joins TRBV15 to TRBJ2-3, with 11 bases matching TRBD2. This clonotype was sampled from a woman aged 45 to 65 in good health. Input material: naive T cells sorted from blood. In DNA, the CDR3 is TGTGCCACCAGCGGAAGGTTGAAACTAGCGGGAGCGACAGATACGCAGTATTTT. The encoded protein is CATSGRLKLAGATDTQYF.